This TCR beta chain was obtained from a study of neoadjuvant nivolumab and ipilimumab in lung cancer. At the level of the study: The combination arm added day-1 ipilimumab 1 mg/kg to nivolumab 3 mg/kg on days 1, 15, 29.

This CDR3 has 13 amino acids. The V and J ends lost 1 base and 5 bases respectively, with 9 bases between them. The germline CDR1 and CDR2 sequences are SGHNT and YYREEE (reference sequence). On this clone: The antigen is undetermined.

Produced via immunoSEQ multiplex PCR; TCRdb's table is partial and in-frame only. The sample gives 26,000 or so clones, 83% of which show up once; 5% to 5.5% is in the top ten. Study-wide points: From pretherapy to surgery, tumor richness and clonality rose with dual therapy.

This TCR derives from an adult with non-small cell lung cancer. The sample consisted of tumor tissue, taken after neoadjuvant nivolumab, alone or with ipilimumab, at or shortly before surgery. The rearrangement links TRBV5-4 to TRBJ2-5; TRBD1 is a possible D gene (6 bases). The CDR3 coding sequence is TGTGCCAGCAGCTTGCAGGGGCCCGAGACCCAGTACTTC. Its translation is CASSLQGPETQYF.